Here is one TCR beta chain with its context. This clonotype was picked up many times. Its antigen specificity is not known. No base quality information exists; no much larger clone differs at one position. A patient counted as having stable Graves' hyperthyroidism if no progression to ophthalmopathy occurred over 18 months of follow-up. Hyperthyroidism patients were aged 18 to 65 years and newly diagnosed, with disease duration of less than 2 months. Exclusion was applied to patients with uncontrolled infections, other autoimmune diseases, pregnancy or lactation. Diagnoses were established on the basis of clinical symptoms, serum thyroxine and TRAb, thyroid ultrasound, and orbital computed tomography. PBMCs were separated from roughly 10 ml of fresh peripheral blood using Ficoll-Paque density gradient centrifugation. Trizol reagent was used to extract total RNA, and RNA quality was then checked on an Agilent 2100 Bioanalyzer.

At the junction V is shortened by 6 bases and J by 9 bases, with 15 bases in between. CDR1 and CDR2 (MNHNS, SASEGT) derive from the germline V gene. Measured from the cysteine to the phenylalanine, the CDR3 is 13 residues long. Only the CDR3 DNA is retained, 39 bases long and in frame from the first base. Amplification of TCR beta CDR3 regions was carried out from RNA transcripts. The first round of RT-PCR for the TCR CDR3 was performed with the HTBI primer set and the Qiagen OneStep RT-PCR kit. Libraries were constructed in a second round of multiplex PCR, after which size selection and purification were carried out. The libraries were sequenced on an Illumina HiSeq2000 using paired-end 100 bp reads. The source study handled its data this way. SOAPnuke was used to process the raw data, with reads discarded if the reads contained adapters or uncalled bases, had a mean Phred below 15, or lacked an exact constant-primer or identifier match. COPE v1.2.5 was used to merge the high-quality paired reads, and each unique nucleotide sequence was defined as a clonotype. MiTCR v1.1 was used to align the clonotypes against IMGT TRBV, TRBD and TRBJ reference segments. The analysis was restricted to V-J combinations with a frequency above 0.0001, which together covered roughly 99% of the repertoires. The TCS score was defined as the ratio of F50 (clonal expansion) to E x V (chaos), calculated using BLOSUM62-based TCRdist between CDR3 peptides within each V-J. Welch's t-statistics and random forest reduced roughly 530 V-J features to 10 to 15, which were used in a naive Bayes classifier (R e1071). TCRdb redid the processing of the public reads, applying fastp at Q25 and MiXCR, and retained in-frame beta chains. Rows with one shared CDR3 protein collapse into an entry with the most common genes and DNA. V and J calls and clone size were set by TCRdb, not the authors. Across this sample there are about 290,000 distinct CDR3 sequences, with approximately 15% seen only once. The top ten constitute 7% to 9% of the sample.

This sample was taken from a study of T cells in Graves' hyperthyroidism and ophthalmopathy (dated by TCRdb to the late 2010s). For the study in its entirety: Peripheral blood samples were taken at initial diagnosis, before any treatment was given. A discovery cohort of fewer than 110 patients, 43 with Graves' ophthalmopathy and fewer than 65 with stable Graves' hyperthyroidism, was used to find distinguishing TCR V-J signatures. Prospective prediction of ophthalmopathy was tested in an independent validation cohort of approximately 18 hyperthyroidism patients and 15 to 17 patients who later progressed to ophthalmopathy. The 95 to 100 discovery patients were randomly divided into training and test sets at a 7:3 ratio. The study also compared thyroid tissue and blood T-cell repertoires from over 5 Graves' hyperthyroidism patients. Following sampling, methimazole starting at 30 mg daily was given to hyperthyroidism patients, and high-dose intravenous methylprednisolone was given to ophthalmopathy patients. The paper reports TCR Vbeta CDR3 sequencing of some 140 peripheral blood samples: some 44 ophthalmopathy, about 75 hyperthyroidism and around 17 progressor patients. Broader findings and caveats from the paper: Sample size was not statistically predetermined, and investigators were not blinded to group allocation. During validation, the model predicted progression to ophthalmopathy a median of roughly six months ahead of onset, with roughly 65% sensitivity and 72% to 80% specificity. Most expanded thyroid clonotypes (frequency above 0.001) were also detected in blood, suggesting blood repertoires may reflect thyroid immune responses. In cross-validation, a model built on a 13 V-J signature told ophthalmopathy apart from stable hyperthyroidism with under 90% sensitivity and 81% to 82% specificity, and in testing the same model reached 80%/75%.

This sequence originates from a woman aged 40 to 50 with Graves' hyperthyroidism. The rearrangement joined TRBV6-1 to TRBJ2-1; a tentative D call is TRBD1 (6 bases match). Sequencing was carried out using blood. The CDR3 amino acid sequence is: CASSKSLQGEQFF. The DNA sequence is TGTGCCAGCAGCAAATCCTTACAGGGTGAGCAGTTCTTC.